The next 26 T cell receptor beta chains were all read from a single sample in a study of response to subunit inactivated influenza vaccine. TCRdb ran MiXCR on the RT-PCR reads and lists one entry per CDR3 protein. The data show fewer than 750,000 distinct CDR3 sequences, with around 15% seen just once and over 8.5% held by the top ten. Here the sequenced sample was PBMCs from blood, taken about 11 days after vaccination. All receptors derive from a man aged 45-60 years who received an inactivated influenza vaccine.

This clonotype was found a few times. CDR3 sequence reads: CASSSRSMGANIQYF. CDR3 bases: TGTGCCAGCAGCTCCCGTTCAATGGGTGCAAACATTCAGTACTTC. V and J are TRBV7-2 and TRBJ2-4; D ambiguous. The CDR3 runs to 15 residues. Germline V gives CDR1 SGHTA, CDR2 FQGNSA. Trimming stripped 4 bases from V and 6 bases from J, with 16 bases between.

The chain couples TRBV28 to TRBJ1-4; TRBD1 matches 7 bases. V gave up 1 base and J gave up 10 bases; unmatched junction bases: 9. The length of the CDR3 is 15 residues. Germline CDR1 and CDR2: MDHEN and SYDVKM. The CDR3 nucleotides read TGTGCCAGCAGTTTATCGCCCCAGGGGGGTGGAAAACTGTTTTTT. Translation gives CASSLSPQGGGKLFF.

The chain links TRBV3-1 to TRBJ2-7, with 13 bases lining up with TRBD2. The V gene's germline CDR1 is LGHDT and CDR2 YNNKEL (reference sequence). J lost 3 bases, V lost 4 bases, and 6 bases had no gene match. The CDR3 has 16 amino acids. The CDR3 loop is CASSRGLAGRVYEQYF. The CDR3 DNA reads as TGTGCCAGCAGCCGGGGACTAGCGGGAAGAGTCTACGAGCAGTACTTC.

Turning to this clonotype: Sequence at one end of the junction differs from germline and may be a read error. Here the CDR3 reads CASSLRVRGEAQYF. The CDR3 DNA follows: TGTGCCAGCAGCCTCCGGGTCAGAGGAGAGGCCCAGTACTTC. V is TRBV3-1 and J is TRBJ2-5; D not certain. There are 14 residues in the CDR3. CDR1 and CDR2 from the germline V gene are LGHDT and YNNKEL (reference sequence).

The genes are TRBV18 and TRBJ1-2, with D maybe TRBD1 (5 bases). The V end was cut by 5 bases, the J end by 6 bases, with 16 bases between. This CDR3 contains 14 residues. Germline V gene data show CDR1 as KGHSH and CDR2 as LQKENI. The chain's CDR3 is CASSISGTYDGYTF. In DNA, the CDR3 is TGTGCCAGCTCAATTTCCGGGACGTATGATGGCTACACCTTC.

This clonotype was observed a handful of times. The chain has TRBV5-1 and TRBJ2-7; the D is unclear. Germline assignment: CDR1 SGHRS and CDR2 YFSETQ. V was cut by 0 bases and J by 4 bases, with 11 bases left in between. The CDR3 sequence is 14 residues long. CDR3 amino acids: CASSLDASPYEQYF. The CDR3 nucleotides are TGCGCCAGCAGCTTGGACGCCAGCCCTTACGAGCAGTACTTC.

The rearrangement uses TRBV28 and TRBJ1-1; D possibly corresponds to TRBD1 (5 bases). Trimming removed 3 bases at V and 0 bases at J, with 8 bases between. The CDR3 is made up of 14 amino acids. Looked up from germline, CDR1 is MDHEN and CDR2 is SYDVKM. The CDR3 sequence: CASSFYRLNTEAFF. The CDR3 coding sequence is TGTGCCAGCAGTTTCTACAGGTTGAACACTGAAGCTTTCTTT.

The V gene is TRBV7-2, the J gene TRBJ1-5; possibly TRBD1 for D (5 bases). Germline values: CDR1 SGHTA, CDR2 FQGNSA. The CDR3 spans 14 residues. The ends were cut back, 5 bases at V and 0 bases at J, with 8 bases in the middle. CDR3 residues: CASSGTYSNQPQHF. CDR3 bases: TGTGCCAGCAGCGGGACTTATAGCAATCAGCCCCAGCATTTT.

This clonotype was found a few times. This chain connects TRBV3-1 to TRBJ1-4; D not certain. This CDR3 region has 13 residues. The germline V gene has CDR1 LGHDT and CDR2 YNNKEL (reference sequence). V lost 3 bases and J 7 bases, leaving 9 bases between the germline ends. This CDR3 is CASSQLPREKLFF. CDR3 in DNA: TGTGCCAGCAGCCAGCTGCCTCGTGAAAAACTGTTTTTT. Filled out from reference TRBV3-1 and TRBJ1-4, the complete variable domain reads DTAVSQTPKYLVTQMGNDKSIKCEQNLGHDTMYWYKQDSKKFLKIMFSYNNKELIINETVPNRFSPKSPDKAHLNLHINSLELGDSAVYFCASSQLPREKLFFGSGTQLSVL.

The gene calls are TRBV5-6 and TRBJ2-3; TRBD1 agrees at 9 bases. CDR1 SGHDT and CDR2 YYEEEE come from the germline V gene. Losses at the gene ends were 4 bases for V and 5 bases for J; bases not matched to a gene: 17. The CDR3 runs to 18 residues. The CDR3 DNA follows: TGTGCCAGCAGCCGGGTTGCGACAGGGGGGCTTCCGGGAGATACGCAGTATTTT. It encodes CASSRVATGGLPGDTQYF. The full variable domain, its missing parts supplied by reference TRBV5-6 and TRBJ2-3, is DAGVTQSPTHLIKTRGQQVTLRCSPKSGHDTVSWYQQALGQGPQFIFQYYEEEERQRGNFPDRFSGHQFPNYSSELNVNALLLGDSALYLCASSRVATGGLPGDTQYFGPGTRLTVL.

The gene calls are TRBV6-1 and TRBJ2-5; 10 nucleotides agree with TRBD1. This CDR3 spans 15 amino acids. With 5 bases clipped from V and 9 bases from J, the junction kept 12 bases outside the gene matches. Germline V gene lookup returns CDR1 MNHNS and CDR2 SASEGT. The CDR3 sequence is CASSRPGQGKMSQYF. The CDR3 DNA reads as TGTGCCAGCAGTCGCCCGGGACAGGGGAAAATGTCCCAGTACTTC.

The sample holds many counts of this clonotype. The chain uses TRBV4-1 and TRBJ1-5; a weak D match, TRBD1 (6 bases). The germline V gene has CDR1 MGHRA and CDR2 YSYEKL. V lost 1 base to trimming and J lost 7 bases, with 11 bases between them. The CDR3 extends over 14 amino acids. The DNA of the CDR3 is TGCGCCAGCAGCCAAGGTCGGGGGCCCCAGCCCCAGCATTTT. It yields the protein CASSQGRGPQPQHF.

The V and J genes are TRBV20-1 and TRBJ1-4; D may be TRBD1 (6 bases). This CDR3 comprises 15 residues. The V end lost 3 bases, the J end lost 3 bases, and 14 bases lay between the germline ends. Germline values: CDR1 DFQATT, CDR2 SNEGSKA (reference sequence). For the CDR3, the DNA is TGCAGTGCTAGGGGGGTGACAGGATCTAATGAAAAACTGTTTTTT. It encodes CSARGVTGSNEKLFF.

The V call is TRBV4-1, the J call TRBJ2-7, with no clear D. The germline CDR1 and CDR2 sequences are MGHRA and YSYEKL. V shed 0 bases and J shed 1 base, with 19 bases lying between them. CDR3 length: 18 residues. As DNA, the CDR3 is TGCGCCAGCAGCCAAGATGGACCGGGCGGAATCTTATCCTACGAGCAGTACTTC. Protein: CASSQDGPGGILSYEQYF.

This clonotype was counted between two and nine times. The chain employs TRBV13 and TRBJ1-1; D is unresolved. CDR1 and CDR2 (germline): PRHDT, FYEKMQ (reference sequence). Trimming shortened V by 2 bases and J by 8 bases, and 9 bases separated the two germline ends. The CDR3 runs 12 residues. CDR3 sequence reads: CASSLRQAEAFF. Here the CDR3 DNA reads TGTGCCAGCAGCTTAAGGCAGGCCGAAGCTTTCTTT.

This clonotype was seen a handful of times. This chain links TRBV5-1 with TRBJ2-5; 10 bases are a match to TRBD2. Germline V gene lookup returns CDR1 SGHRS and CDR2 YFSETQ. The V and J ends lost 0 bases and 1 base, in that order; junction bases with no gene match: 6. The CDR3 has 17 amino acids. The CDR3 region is CASSLGLAGGLQETQYF. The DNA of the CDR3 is TGCGCCAGCAGCTTGGGGTTAGCGGGAGGACTCCAAGAGACCCAGTACTTC.

CDR3 DNA: TGTGCCAGCAGCTCCACGGGGGGGTCTAGCTATGGCTACACCTTC. Amino acids: CASSSTGGSSYGYTF. V gene TRBV7-9 combines with J gene TRBJ1-2; perhaps TRBD1 as D (5 bases). The CDR3 sequence is 15 residues long. Trimming took off 4 bases at V and 4 bases at J, with 16 bases between the two ends. Per the germline V gene, CDR1 is SEHNR and CDR2 is FQNEAQ (reference sequence).

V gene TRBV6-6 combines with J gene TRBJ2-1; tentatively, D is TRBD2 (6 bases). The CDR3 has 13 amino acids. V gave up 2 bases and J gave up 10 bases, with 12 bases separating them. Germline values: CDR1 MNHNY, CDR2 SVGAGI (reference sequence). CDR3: CASSYPGTPEQFF. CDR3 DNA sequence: TGTGCCAGCAGTTACCCCGGGACTCCAGAGCAGTTCTTC.

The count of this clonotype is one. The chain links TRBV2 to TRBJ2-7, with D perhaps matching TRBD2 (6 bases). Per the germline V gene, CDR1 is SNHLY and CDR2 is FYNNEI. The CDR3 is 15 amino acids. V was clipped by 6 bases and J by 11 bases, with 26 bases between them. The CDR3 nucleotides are TGTGCCAGCAGCTATGGGGGAGATCCCGGAGGGGAGGAGTACTTC. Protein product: CASSYGGDPGGEEYF.

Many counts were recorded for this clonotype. In nucleotides, the CDR3 is TGTGCCAGCAGTGAACAGCCCCGGGATCTTACAGATACGCAGTATTTT. Amino acids: CASSEQPRDLTDTQYF. V is TRBV6-1 and J is TRBJ2-3; TRBD2 is a possible D gene (5 bases). Trimming took off 2 bases at V and 3 bases at J, with 15 bases between the two ends. The CDR3 has 16 residues. Germline assignment: CDR1 MNHNS and CDR2 SASEGT.

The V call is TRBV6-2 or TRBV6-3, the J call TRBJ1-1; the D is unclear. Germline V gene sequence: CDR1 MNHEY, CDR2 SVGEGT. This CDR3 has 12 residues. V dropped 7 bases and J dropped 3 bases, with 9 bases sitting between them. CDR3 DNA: TGTGCCAGCACCCAATGGGACACTGAAGCTTTCTTT. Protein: CASTQWDTEAFF.

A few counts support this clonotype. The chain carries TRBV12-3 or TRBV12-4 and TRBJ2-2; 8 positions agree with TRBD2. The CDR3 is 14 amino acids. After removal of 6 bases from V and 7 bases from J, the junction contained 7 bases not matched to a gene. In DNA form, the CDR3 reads TGTGCCAGCAGAGGTCTAGCGGGTGGCGGGGAGCTGTTTTTT. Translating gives CASRGLAGGGELFF.

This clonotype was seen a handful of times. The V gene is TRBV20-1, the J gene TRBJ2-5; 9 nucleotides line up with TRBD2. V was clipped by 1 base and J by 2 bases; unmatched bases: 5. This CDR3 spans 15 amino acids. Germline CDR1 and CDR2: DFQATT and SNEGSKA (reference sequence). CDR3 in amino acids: CSARAASGGQETQYF. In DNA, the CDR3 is TGCAGTGCTAGAGCTGCCAGCGGGGGGCAAGAGACCCAGTACTTC.

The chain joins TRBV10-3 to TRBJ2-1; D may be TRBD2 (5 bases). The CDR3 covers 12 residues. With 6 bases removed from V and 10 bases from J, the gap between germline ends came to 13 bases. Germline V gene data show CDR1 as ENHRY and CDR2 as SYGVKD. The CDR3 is CAIRTTGVEQFF. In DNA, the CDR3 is TGTGCCATCAGGACTACCGGCGTCGAGCAGTTCTTC.

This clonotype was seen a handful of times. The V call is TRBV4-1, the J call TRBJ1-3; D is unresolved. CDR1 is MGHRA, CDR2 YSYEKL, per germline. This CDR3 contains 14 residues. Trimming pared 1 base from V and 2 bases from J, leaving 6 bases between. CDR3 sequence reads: CASSQGLAGNTIYF. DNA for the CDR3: TGCGCCAGCAGCCAAGGGTTGGCTGGAAACACCATATATTTT.

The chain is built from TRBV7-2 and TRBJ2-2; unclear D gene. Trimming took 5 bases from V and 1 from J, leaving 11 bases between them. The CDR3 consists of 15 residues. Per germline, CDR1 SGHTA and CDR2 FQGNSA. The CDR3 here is CASSRIPGNTGELFF. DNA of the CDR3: TGTGCCAGCAGCCGCATACCGGGGAACACCGGGGAGCTGTTTTTT.